These T cell receptor beta chains were read from a single sample in a study of blood T cell repertoires in COVID-19. The repertoire was sequenced with immunoSEQ multiplex PCR; TCRdb's copy has only in-frame clones and lacks some. Of 130,000 or so clones in the sample, almost 90% are singletons; the top ten hold 1.5%. Sequencing was performed on peripheral blood. The receptor set was obtained from a woman aged 55-70 years with acute or convalescent COVID-19. CDR3s include the opening cysteine and the closing phenylalanine or tryptophan. The order of the fields is CDR3 length, J gene, V gene, D gene, clone size, CDR3 protein, CDR3 DNA. A D gene is named only where the DNA matches it firmly. Size is stated for part of the rows, as once, few or many counts, or as a class when the clone is expanded.

15	TRBJ1-1	TRBV9	-	-	CASTRDVVLNTEAFF	TGTGCCAGCACACGGGATGTCGTTCTGAACACTGAAGCTTTCTTT
16	TRBJ2-2	TRBV5-6	TRBD1	-	CASGLSGQGATGELFF	TGTGCCAGCGGCTTGTCCGGACAGGGGGCCACCGGGGAGCTGTTTTTT
15	TRBJ2-7	TRBV5-1	-	-	CASSHQDSYSYEQYF	TGCGCCAGCAGCCACCAGGACAGCTACTCCTACGAGCAGTACTTC
15	TRBJ1-4	TRBV9	-	-	CASSVDGRTNEKLFF	TGTGCCAGCAGCGTAGATGGGAGGACTAATGAAAAACTGTTTTTT
16	TRBJ2-3	TRBV7-2	TRBD2	few	CASSLEVTSGGYTQYF	TGTGCCAGCAGCTTAGAAGTGACTAGCGGGGGGTATACGCAGTATTTT
14	TRBJ1-1	TRBV7-9	-	-	CASSLGGSNTEAFF	TGTGCCAGCAGCTTAGGCGGCAGCAACACTGAAGCTTTCTTT
16	TRBJ1-6	TRBV27	-	once	CASSLRREVYNSPLHF	TGTGCCAGCAGTTTACGCCGGGAAGTTTATAATTCACCCCTCCACTTT
15	TRBJ1-5	TRBV27	-	-	CASRLDFAANQPQHF	TGTGCCAGCAGGCTCGACTTCGCGGCTAATCAGCCCCAGCATTTT
15	TRBJ1-6	TRBV4-2	-	-	CASSQVTGTRSNLHF	TGTGCCAGCAGCCAGGTAACCGGGACACGTTCCAACCTCCACTTT
15	TRBJ1-1	TRBV5-6	-	-	CASSFRGASPTEAFF	TGTGCCAGCAGCTTCAGGGGCGCTTCCCCTACTGAAGCTTTCTTT
13	TRBJ2-2	TRBV19	-	-	CASSVRNTGELFF	TGTGCCAGTAGTGTCAGGAACACCGGGGAGCTGTTTTTT
14	TRBJ2-5	TRBV5-1	-	-	CASSLEGAQETQYF	TGCGCCAGCAGCTTAGAAGGGGCCCAAGAGACCCAGTACTTC
14	TRBJ1-1	TRBV5-4	-	-	CASSFLGQAVGAFF	TGTGCCAGCAGCTTCCTAGGACAAGCCGTAGGAGCTTTCTTT
16	TRBJ1-2	TRBV18	-	-	CASSPLESEGDYGYTF	TGTGCCAGCTCCCCCCTTGAGTCAGAGGGCGACTATGGCTACACCTTC
16	TRBJ2-3	TRBV19	TRBD2	-	CASSTPQRGDTDTQYF	TGTGCCAGTAGTACCCCCCAGCGGGGGGATACAGATACGCAGTATTTT
14	TRBJ2-1	TRBV6-5	TRBD2	-	CASSSTSGGHSRFF	TGTGCCAGCAGCTCGACTAGCGGGGGCCATTCGCGGTTCTTC
12	TRBJ2-1	TRBV7-3	-	-	CASSSSWGGQFF	TGTGCCAGCAGCTCCTCATGGGGCGGGCAGTTCTTC
14	TRBJ2-7	TRBV7-2	-	-	CASSPWGGDYEQYF	TGTGCCAGCAGCCCCTGGGGGGGCGATTACGAGCAGTACTTC
13	TRBJ2-5	TRBV29-1	TRBD1	-	CSVEDRNQETQYF	TGCAGCGTTGAGGACAGGAACCAAGAGACCCAGTACTTC
19	TRBJ2-3	TRBV13	TRBD2	-	CASSWTGLAGGLITDTQYF	TGTGCCAGCAGCTGGACGGGACTAGCGGGGGGGCTTATCACAGATACGCAGTATTTT
13	TRBJ1-1	TRBV6-5	-	-	CASSYGFDGGAFF	TGTGCCAGCAGTTACGGGTTTGACGGGGGAGCTTTCTTT